This TCR beta chain was identified during a study of T cell repertoires in cytomegalovirus infection. Study in general: HLA-C-restricted CMV epitopes, recently identified, and well-studied HLA-B-restricted ones were used by the study. Carrying CMV and the relevant HLA type showed in public TCR beta signatures. Study-wide results and caveats: The ex vivo response was dominated by HLA-C-restricted CMV-specific TCR beta clonotypes. Using cumulative public TCR beta family frequency, the authors identified those who carried CMV together with the relevant HLA.

A single record per CDR3 protein comes from TCRdb applying MiXCR to the reads. The sample holds approximately 500,000 distinct CDR3 sequences; 33% are singletons and the top ten take roughly 17%. V lost 3 bases, J lost 0 bases, and 9 bases stayed unmatched. The germline CDR1 and CDR2 sequences are DFQATT and SNEGSKA (reference sequence). This CDR3 is built from 16 residues. A note on this clonotype: Its antigen remains unknown.

The TCR originated in a human donor in good health (CMV status not recorded). Some clones in this sample may be carry-over from other donors' samples. The chain combines TRBV20-1 with TRBJ2-3, with TRBD1 matching over 7 bases. The sequenced sample was cultured PBMCs, obtained from culture after CMV antigen stimulation. Written as DNA, the CDR3 is TGCAGTGCTAGTTCCCAGGGGACAGCTAGCACAGATACGCAGTATTTT. It encodes CSASSQGTASTDTQYF.